This T cell receptor (beta chain) is drawn from a study of T cells in Graves' hyperthyroidism and ophthalmopathy. Notes on the study in general: Ophthalmopathy was separated from stable hyperthyroidism by a 13 V-J model.

RNA transcripts served as the template for amplifying TCR beta CDR3 regions. With the HTBI primer set, the TCR CDR3 went through a first round of RT-PCR. TCRdb re-analysed the multiplex PCR reads in MiXCR, keeping a single row per CDR3 protein. In the table there are 300,000 to 450,000 distinct CDR3 sequences, approximately 15% of which are singletons. In the case of this clonotype: Its antigen remains unidentified.

With 5 bases clipped from V and 6 bases from J, the junction kept 2 bases outside the gene matches. Germline V CDR1 and CDR2: SGHNT, YENEEA. The CDR3 is 13 amino acids. J is TRBJ2-7 and V is TRBV11-3; 12 bases are shared with TRBD1. The receptor was isolated from a woman aged 55 to 70 with Graves' hyperthyroidism. The material sequenced was blood. The CDR3 here is CASSGTGGGEQYF. Here the CDR3 DNA reads TGTGCCAGCAGCGGGACAGGGGGCGGCGAGCAGTACTTC.